This is a list of T cell receptor beta chains from one sample in a study of T cell responses to AZD1222 COVID-19 vaccine. Sequenced by immunoSEQ multiplex PCR; TCRdb stores in-frame clones only, minus some. The data show under 200,000 clones, around nine tenths seen once. The sequencing here drew on peripheral blood, taken on day 0 of AZD1222 vaccination. These receptors came from an adult in good health. CDR3s leave out the opening cysteine and the closing phenylalanine or tryptophan.

j_call,v_call,cdr3_aa
TRBJ1-6,TRBV4-2,ASSQGFSSYNSPLH
TRBJ2-1,TRBV5-4,ASSPQERGDDEQF
TRBJ2-7,TRBV19,ASSLGTGAYEQY
TRBJ2-2,TRBV7-2,ASSPNQAGNTGELF
TRBJ1-1,TRBV5-8,ASSLLSRQGTEAF
TRBJ2-1,TRBV24-1,ATRRTGGGSNEQF
TRBJ1-6,TRBV3-1/TRBV3-2,ASSQRSSYNSPLH
TRBJ2-2,TRBV10-2,ASGGAGAGELF
TRBJ1-1,TRBV27,ASSPIQGNTEAF
TRBJ2-7,TRBV11-2,ASSPPWPGQVSHEQY
TRBJ1-3,TRBV11-3,ASSLDSAGQSSGNTIY
TRBJ1-4,TRBV6-5,ASRGTATNEKLF
TRBJ2-3,TRBV19,ASEAGGTDTQY
TRBJ2-3,TRBV5-1,APSGGGATDTQY
TRBJ1-5,TRBV2,ASSPDRTNQPQH
TRBJ1-1,TRBV7-9,ASSGAGTEAF
TRBJ1-1,TRBV14,ASSRLTGNTEAF
TRBJ1-2,TRBV25-1,ASSPIKQGRGNYGYT
TRBJ2-3,TRBV25-1,ASSQIGDTQY
TRBJ2-5,TRBV6-2/TRBV6-3,ASSTSGGRQETQY
TRBJ2-3,TRBV3-1/TRBV3-2,ASSQRGDTQY
TRBJ1-1,TRBV28,ASSFRGLDAF
TRBJ2-3,TRBV5-4,ASTLTGGTDTQY
TRBJ1-3,TRBV30,AWSVRSLSGNTIY
TRBJ2-1,TRBV6-1,ASSEAGASGYNEQF
TRBJ2-3,TRBV4-1,ASSQYTDTQY
TRBJ2-3,TRBV7-3,ASSSSSTDTQY
TRBJ1-5,TRBV18,ASSPRGGQNQPQH
TRBJ2-5,TRBV19,ASSAGRKETQY
TRBJ2-2,TRBV5-1,ASSLDGYNGATGELF
TRBJ1-6,TRBV20-1,SASQLSSYNSPLH
TRBJ1-2,TRBV7-2,ASSPPDRRDYGYT
TRBJ2-1,TRBV7-3,ASSSLAGRDPSNEQF
TRBJ2-1,TRBV5-4,ASSSGYNEQF
TRBJ1-5,TRBV6-1,ASSETGTGGWQPQH
TRBJ2-1,TRBV11-2,ASSLDRRGGTSSYNEQF
TRBJ2-7,TRBV4-2,ASSQDPESGAEQY
TRBJ2-7,TRBV6-5,ASSYSQQGTVNEQY
TRBJ2-5,TRBV11-2,ASSLGFRTSGQETQY
TRBJ2-7,TRBV6-5,ASSWDGYEQY
TRBJ1-1,TRBV28,AIFGQGPIRTEAF
TRBJ2-2,TRBV6-5,ASRTGALDAGELF
TRBJ2-1,TRBV24-1,ATSDFGNNEQF
TRBJ1-5,TRBV18,ASSPTGVNAGSNQPQH
TRBJ2-7,TRBV24-1,ATGQGSSYEQY
TRBJ1-4,TRBV6-5,ASSPNRDSYEKLF
TRBJ1-1,TRBV27,ASSFLGPRTEAF
TRBJ1-1,TRBV6-5,ASSLRGREAF